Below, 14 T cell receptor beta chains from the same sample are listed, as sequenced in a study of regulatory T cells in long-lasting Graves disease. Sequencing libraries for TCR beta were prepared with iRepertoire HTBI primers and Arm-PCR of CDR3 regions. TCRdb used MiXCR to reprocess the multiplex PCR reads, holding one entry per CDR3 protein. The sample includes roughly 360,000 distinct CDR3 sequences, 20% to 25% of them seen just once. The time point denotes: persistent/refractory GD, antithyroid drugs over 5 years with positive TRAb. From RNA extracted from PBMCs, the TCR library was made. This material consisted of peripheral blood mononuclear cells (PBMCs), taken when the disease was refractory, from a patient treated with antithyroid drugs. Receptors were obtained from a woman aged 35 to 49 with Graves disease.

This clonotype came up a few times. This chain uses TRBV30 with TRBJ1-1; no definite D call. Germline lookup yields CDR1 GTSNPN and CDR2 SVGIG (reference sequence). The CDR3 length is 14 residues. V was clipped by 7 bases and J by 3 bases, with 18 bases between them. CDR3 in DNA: TGTGCCTCCCGAACTAAAAAACGGGACACTGAAGCTTTCTTT. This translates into CASRTKKRDTEAFF.

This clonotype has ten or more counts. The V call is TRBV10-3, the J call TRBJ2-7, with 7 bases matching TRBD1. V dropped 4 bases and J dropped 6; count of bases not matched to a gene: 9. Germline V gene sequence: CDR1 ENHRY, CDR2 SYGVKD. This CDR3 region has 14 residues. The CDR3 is CAISGRQGRSEQYF. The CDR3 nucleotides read TGTGCCATCAGTGGCCGACAGGGAAGAAGCGAGCAGTACTTC.

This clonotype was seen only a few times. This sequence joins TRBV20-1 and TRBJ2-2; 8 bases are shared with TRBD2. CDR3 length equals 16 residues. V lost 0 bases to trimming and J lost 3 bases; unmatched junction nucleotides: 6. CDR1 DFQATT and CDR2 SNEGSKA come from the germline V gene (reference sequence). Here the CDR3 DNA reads TGCAGTGCTAGAGATGACAAGCGGGGGTACACCGGGGAGCTGTTTTTT. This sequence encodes CSARDDKRGYTGELFF.

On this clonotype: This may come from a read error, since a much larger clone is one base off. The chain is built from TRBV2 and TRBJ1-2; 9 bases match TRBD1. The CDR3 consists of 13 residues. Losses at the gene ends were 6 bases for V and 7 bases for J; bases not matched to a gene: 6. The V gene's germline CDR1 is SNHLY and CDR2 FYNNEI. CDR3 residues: CASRVQGARGYTF. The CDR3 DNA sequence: TGTGCCAGCAGGGTACAGGGGGCGCGTGGCTACACCTTC. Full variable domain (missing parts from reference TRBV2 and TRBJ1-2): EPEVTQTPSHQVTQMGQEVILRCVPISNHLYFYWYRQILGQKVEFLVSFYNNEISEKSEIFDDQFSVERPDGSNFTLKIRSTKLEDSAMYFCASRVQGARGYTFGSGTRLTVV.

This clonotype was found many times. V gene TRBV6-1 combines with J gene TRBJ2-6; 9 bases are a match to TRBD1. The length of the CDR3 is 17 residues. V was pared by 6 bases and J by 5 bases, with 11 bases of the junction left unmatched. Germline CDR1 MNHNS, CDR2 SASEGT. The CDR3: CASSLGTGTFRANVLTF. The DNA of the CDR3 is TGTGCCAGCAGCCTCGGGACAGGGACCTTTCGGGCCAACGTCCTGACTTTC.

CDR3 loop: CASSQTGAGSYEQYF. CDR3 nucleotides: TGTGCCAGCAGCCAGACAGGGGCCGGGTCCTACGAGCAGTACTTC. V gene TRBV3-1 combines with J gene TRBJ2-7; TRBD1 agrees at 8 bases. CDR1 is LGHDT and CDR2 is YNNKEL in the germline V gene (reference sequence). This CDR3 contains 15 residues. V was pared by 3 bases and J by 1 base, with 5 bases of the junction left unmatched.

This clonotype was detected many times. This CDR3 reads CSAREAAYYEQYF. CDR3 DNA sequence: TGCAGTGCTAGAGAAGCGGCCTACTACGAGCAGTACTTC. V and J are TRBV20-1 and TRBJ2-7; TRBD2 is a possible D gene (5 bases). The CDR3 runs 13 residues. Trimming removed 0 bases at V and 3 bases at J, with 9 bases between. Germline V gene data show CDR1 as DFQATT and CDR2 as SNEGSKA (reference sequence).

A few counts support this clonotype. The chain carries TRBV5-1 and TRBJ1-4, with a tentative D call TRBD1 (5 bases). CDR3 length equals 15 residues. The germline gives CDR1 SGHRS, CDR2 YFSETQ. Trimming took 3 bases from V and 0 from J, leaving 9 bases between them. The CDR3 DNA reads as TGCGCCAGCAGCTGGGACGCTGCAACTAATGAAAAACTGTTTTTT. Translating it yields CASSWDAATNEKLFF. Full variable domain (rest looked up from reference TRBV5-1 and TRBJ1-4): KAGVTQTPRYLIKTRGQQVTLSCSPISGHRSVSWYQQTPGQGLQFLFEYFSETQRNKGNFPGRFSGRQFSNSRSEMNVSTLELGDSALYLCASSWDAATNEKLFFGSGTQLSVL.

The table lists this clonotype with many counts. The CDR3 coding sequence is TGTGCCAGTAGTGACCCGGGGGAGCCCCTCGGCACTGAAGCTTTCTTT. Its protein is CASSDPGEPLGTEAFF. The chain employs TRBV19 and TRBJ1-1; possible D gene TRBD1, 5 bases. Germline V gene data show CDR1 as LNHDA and CDR2 as SQIVND (reference sequence). The V and J ends lost 5 bases and 4 bases respectively, with 20 bases between them. The CDR3 totals 16 residues.

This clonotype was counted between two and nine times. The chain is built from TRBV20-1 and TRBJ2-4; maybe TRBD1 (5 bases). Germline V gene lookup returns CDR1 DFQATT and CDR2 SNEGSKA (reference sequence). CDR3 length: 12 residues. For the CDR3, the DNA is TGCGGTTGCAGACAGCCCGAATACGTTCAGTACTTC. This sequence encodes CGCRQPEYVQYF.

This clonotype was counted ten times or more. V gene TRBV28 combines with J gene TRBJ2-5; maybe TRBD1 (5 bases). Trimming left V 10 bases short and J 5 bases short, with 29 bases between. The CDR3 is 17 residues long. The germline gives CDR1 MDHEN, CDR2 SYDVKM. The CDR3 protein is CATAVRTRSRKEETQYF. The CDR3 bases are TGTGCCACCGCCGTGCGGACAAGGAGTAGGAAGGAGGAGACCCAGTACTTC.

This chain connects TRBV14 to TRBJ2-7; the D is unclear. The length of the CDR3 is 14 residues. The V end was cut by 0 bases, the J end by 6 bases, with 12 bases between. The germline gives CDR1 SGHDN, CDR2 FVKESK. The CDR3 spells CASSQEALRGEQYF. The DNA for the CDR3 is TGTGCCAGCAGCCAAGAGGCCCTGAGAGGCGAGCAGTACTTC.

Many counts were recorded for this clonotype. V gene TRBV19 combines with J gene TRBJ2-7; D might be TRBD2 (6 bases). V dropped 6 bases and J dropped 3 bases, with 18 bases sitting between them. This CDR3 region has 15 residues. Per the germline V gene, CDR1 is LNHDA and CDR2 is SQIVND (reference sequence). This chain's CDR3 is CASRAGLARRYEQYF. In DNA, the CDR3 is TGTGCCAGTAGGGCAGGCCTAGCGCGTCGCTACGAGCAGTACTTC. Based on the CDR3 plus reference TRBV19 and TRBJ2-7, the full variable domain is DGGITQSPKYLFRKEGQNVTLSCEQNLNHDAMYWYRQDPGQGLRLIYYSQIVNDFQKGDIAEGYSVSREKKESFPLTVTSAQKNPTAFYLCASRAGLARRYEQYFGPGTRLTVT.

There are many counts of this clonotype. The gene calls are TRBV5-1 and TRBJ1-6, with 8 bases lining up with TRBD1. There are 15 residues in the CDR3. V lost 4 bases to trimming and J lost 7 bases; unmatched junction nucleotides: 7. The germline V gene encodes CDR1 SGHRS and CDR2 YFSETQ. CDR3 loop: CASSILGTGNSPLHF. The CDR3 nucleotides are TGCGCCAGCAGCATACTTGGGACAGGAAATTCACCCCTCCACTTT.